A few counts support the clone carrying this T cell receptor beta chain. Its antigen remains unknown. The germline CDR1 and CDR2 sequences are KGHSH and LQKENI. The CDR3 contains 13 residues. J lost 5 bases, V lost 2 bases, and 2 bases had no gene match. The TCR library protocol attached unique molecular identifiers to the individual cDNA molecules. In TCRdb, the 5' RACE reads were re-called with MiXCR into one record per CDR3 protein. The sample shows 37,000 or so distinct CDR3 sequences, under 8% of them seen only once. The sample is drawn from a study of early T cells in non-severe SARS-CoV-2 infection. Study overall: Sequenced material consisted of bulk RNA (from unsorted whole blood), and chains were unpaired. The study's findings and limits: The matching step, a VDJdb search, favored anti-spike CD8 responses and missed private and CD4 specificities.

The receptor was isolated from an adult who was a healthcare worker with PCR-confirmed SARS-CoV-2 infection or an uninfected control (not recorded which). The sequenced sample was whole blood. The genes are TRBV18 and TRBJ2-7, with 8 bases identical to TRBD1. The CDR3 sequence is CASSPIQGDEQYF. In DNA form, the CDR3 reads TGTGCCAGCTCACCAATACAGGGGGACGAGCAGTACTTC. The entire variable domain, with the rest obtained from reference TRBV18 and TRBJ2-7, is as follows: NAGVMQNPRHLVRRRGQEARLRCSPMKGHSHVYWYRQLPEEGLKFMVYLQKENIIDESGMPKERFSAEFPKEGPSILRIQQVVRGDSAAYFCASSPIQGDEQYFGPGTRLTVT.